This entry lists 24 T cell receptor beta chains sequenced from one sample in a study of cytomegalovirus exposure and HLA in healthy donors. The PCR employed 60 Vbeta primers together with 13 Jbeta primers. Profiled with immunoSEQ multiplex PCR; TCRdb holds only in-frame clones, not every one. Of 150,000 to 200,000 clones in the sample, approximately 59% were seen once. The sample taken for sequencing was PBMCs. These receptors were taken from a middle-aged man in good health and CMV-seronegative.

This clone was seen a handful of times. Other DNA sequences from this sample encode an identical CDR3 as well. The chain employs TRBV5-8 and TRBJ2-5, with 9 positions matching TRBD1. Germline values: CDR1 SGHTS, CDR2 YDEGEE. V lost 5 bases, J lost 7 bases, and 18 bases stayed unmatched. The CDR3 contains 17 residues. The CDR3 sequence: CASSSARDRELVGTQYF. CDR3 bases: TGTGCCAGCAGTTCCGCCCGGGACAGGGAACTAGTGGGGACCCAGTACTTC.

The V call is TRBV6-6, the J call TRBJ1-2, with TRBD1 matching over 8 bases. Germline CDR1 MNHNY, CDR2 SVGAGI (reference sequence). This CDR3 is built from 15 residues. Trimming cost V 5 bases and J 4 bases; bases outside gene matches: 9. CDR3 region: CASSPVNRGSYGYTF. Written as DNA, the CDR3 is TGTGCCAGCAGTCCGGTTAACAGGGGGAGCTATGGCTACACCTTC.

This clone occurred a few times. The chain is built from TRBV5-1 and TRBJ2-7, with TRBD1 matching over 9 bases. Trimming cost V 2 bases and J 2 bases; bases outside gene matches: 5. CDR3 size: 15 residues. In germline, CDR1 is SGHRS, CDR2 YFSETQ. In DNA, the CDR3 is TGCGCCAGCAGCTTTGTACAGGGGGCCCCCTACGAGCAGTACTTC. Its translation is CASSFVQGAPYEQYF.

The V gene is TRBV6-1, the J gene TRBJ2-4; 8 bases map to TRBD1. Looked up from germline, CDR1 is MNHNS and CDR2 is SASEGT. Unmatched junction bases numbered 6, after V lost 2 bases and J lost 3 bases. The CDR3 spans 16 residues. Written as DNA, the CDR3 is TGTGCCAGCAGTGAACAGGGGGCTCCGGGCAAAAACATTCAGTACTTC. This codes for CASSEQGAPGKNIQYF.

The chain carries TRBV18 and TRBJ1-1; D gene ambiguous. This CDR3 has 13 amino acids. The germline V gene encodes CDR1 KGHSH and CDR2 LQKENI. Trimming shortened V by 2 bases and J by 3 bases, and 7 bases separated the two germline ends. As DNA, the CDR3 is TGTGCCAGCTCACCAGGGGAGGACACTGAAGCTTTCTTT. This gives the protein CASSPGEDTEAFF.

This chain connects TRBV4-1 to TRBJ2-1; 13 bases fit TRBD2. This CDR3 has 19 amino acids. Per the germline V gene, CDR1 is MGHRA and CDR2 is YSYEKL. The ends lost 3 bases at V and 4 bases at J; junction bases unmatched: 12. In DNA form, the CDR3 reads TGCGCCAGCAGCCAGAGGACTAGCGGGAGCGGGGGGGGGTACAATGAGCAGTTCTTC. As protein: CASSQRTSGSGGGYNEQFF.

This clone has a handful of counts. The rearrangement links TRBV10-1 to TRBJ2-6, with no clear D. V gave up 8 bases and J gave up 0 bases, with 14 bases separating them. Germline lookup yields CDR1 WNHNN and CDR2 SYGVQD (reference sequence). The CDR3 sequence is 16 residues long. The CDR3: CASPLMKPSGANVLTF. CDR3 nucleotides: TGCGCCAGCCCCTTAATGAAGCCCTCTGGGGCCAACGTCCTGACTTTC.

The chain couples TRBV29-1 to TRBJ1-1; TRBD1 is a possible D gene (5 bases). Per the germline V gene, CDR1 is SQVTM and CDR2 is ANQGSEA. This CDR3 spans 13 amino acids. Trimming removed 4 bases at V and 1 base at J, with 10 bases between. The CDR3: CSVGGAENTEAFF. DNA of the CDR3: TGCAGCGTTGGTGGGGCAGAGAACACTGAAGCTTTCTTT. Based on the CDR3 plus reference TRBV29-1 and TRBJ1-1, the full variable domain is SAVISQKPSRDICQRGTSLTIQCQVDSQVTMMFWYRQQPGQSLTLIATANQGSEATYESGFVIDKFPISRPNLTFSTLTVSNMSPEDSSIYLCSVGGAENTEAFFGQGTRLTVV.

This chain uses TRBV28 with TRBJ2-2; weak D call: TRBD1 (6 bases). CDR1 and CDR2 from the germline V gene are MDHEN and SYDVKM. The CDR3 covers 13 residues. DNA for the CDR3: TGTGGGACGTGGGACACCGACACCGGGGAGCTGTTTTTT. Its protein is CGTWDTDTGELFF. Drawing the rest from reference TRBV28 and TRBJ2-2, the complete variable domain is DVKVTQSSRYLVKRTGEKVFLECVQDMDHENMFWYRQDPGLGLRLIYFSYDVKMKEKGDIPEGYSVSREKKERFSLILESASTNQTSMYLCGTWDTDTGELFFGEGSRLTVL.

The chain is built from TRBV6-5 and TRBJ1-5; D might be TRBD1 (5 bases). V lost 6 bases to trimming and J lost 5 bases, with 8 bases between them. The V gene's germline CDR1 is MNHEY and CDR2 SVGAGI. The CDR3 is 12 amino acids. The DNA for the CDR3 is TGTGCCAGCAGCCCGGGGGATCAGCCCCAGCATTTT. Its translation is CASSPGDQPQHF.

The chain uses TRBV5-4 and TRBJ1-1; D possibly corresponds to TRBD1 (5 bases). The CDR3 sequence is 15 residues long. V was pared by 0 bases and J by 1 base, with 10 bases between. Germline loops: CDR1 SGHNT, CDR2 YYREEE (reference sequence). CDR3 in DNA: TGTGCCAGCAGCTTGGTCAGGGATGAGAACACTGAAGCTTTCTTT. Encoded protein: CASSLVRDENTEAFF.

The chain combines TRBV10-3 with TRBJ2-1; 10 positions match TRBD2. This CDR3 is built from 16 residues. The J segment lost 8 bases and the V segment lost 0 bases, leaving 7 bases of the junction unmatched. Germline loops: CDR1 ENHRY, CDR2 SYGVKD. The CDR3 reads CAISESAGGPFHEQFF. The CDR3 DNA follows: TGTGCCATCAGTGAGTCAGCGGGAGGGCCCTTCCATGAGCAGTTCTTC.

V is TRBV9 and J is TRBJ2-2; 9 bases line up with TRBD1. With V trimmed by 0 bases and J by 2 bases, 5 bases remained unmatched. This CDR3 has 17 residues. Per germline, CDR1 SGDLS and CDR2 YYNGEE. CDR3 nucleotide sequence: TGTGCCAGCAGCGTAGATCTGGGACAGGGAAACACCGGGGAGCTGTTTTTT. This codes for CASSVDLGQGNTGELFF.

The chain recombines TRBV5-1 with TRBJ1-5; D is possibly TRBD1 (5 bases). The CDR3 contains 14 residues. Germline V gene data show CDR1 as SGHRS and CDR2 as YFSETQ. V was pared by 2 bases and J by 5 bases, with 11 bases between. The CDR3, as DNA: TGCGCCAGCAGCTTTGGTGGGGCGCATCAGCCCCAGCATTTT. Protein sequence: CASSFGGAHQPQHF.

The V gene is TRBV6-1, the J gene TRBJ1-5; D remains ambiguous. The CDR3 sequence is 14 residues long. Trimming removed 5 bases at V and 4 bases at J, with 12 bases between. In germline, CDR1 is MNHNS, CDR2 SASEGT. The CDR3 region has the DNA TGTGCCAGCAGTTCGATGGGCCGTAATCAGCCCCAGCATTTT. It is translated as CASSSMGRNQPQHF.

This clone was seen a handful of times. The rearrangement joins TRBV11-2 to TRBJ2-1; 7 nucleotides agree with TRBD2. Per germline, CDR1 SGHAT and CDR2 FQNNGV. V trimming: 6 bases; J trimming: 0 bases; junction bases outside the gene matches: 8. The CDR3 has 16 residues. The CDR3 nucleotides are TGTGCCAGCAGGGGGGGGACTCTGAGCTCCTACAATGAGCAGTTCTTC. It is translated as CASRGGTLSSYNEQFF.

The V gene is TRBV28, the J gene TRBJ1-5; D is unresolved. V was shortened by 3 bases and J by 7 bases, with 10 bases between the two germline ends. The CDR3 is made up of 13 amino acids. Germline V gene data show CDR1 as MDHEN and CDR2 as SYDVKM. The chain's CDR3 is CASSFQILQPQHF. The CDR3 nucleotides read TGTGCCAGCAGTTTCCAAATACTACAGCCCCAGCATTTT.

The J gene is TRBJ1-2, the V gene TRBV29-1; D unclear. The V and J ends lost 0 bases and 8 bases respectively, with 25 bases between them. This CDR3 comprises 17 residues. Per the germline V gene, CDR1 is SQVTM and CDR2 is ANQGSEA. The CDR3 is CSVEDRESTNYAGGYTF. CDR3 sequence (DNA): TGCAGCGTTGAAGATCGGGAGAGTACTAACTATGCGGGCGGCTACACCTTC.

This chain joins TRBV7-2 and TRBJ2-5; D call uncertain. CDR1 is SGHTA and CDR2 is FQGNSA in the germline V gene. The CDR3 is 13 residues long. Trimming cost V 3 bases and J 4 bases, with 9 bases left between them. This CDR3 reads CASSLGPAETQYF. The CDR3 bases are TGTGCCAGCAGCTTGGGCCCAGCAGAGACCCAGTACTTC.

This sequence joins TRBV7-2 and TRBJ2-5; D gene uncertain. The CDR3 consists of 14 residues. The V gene lost 5 bases and the J gene lost 1 base, with 11 bases spanning the gap. The germline CDR1 and CDR2 sequences are SGHTA and FQGNSA. CDR3 nucleotide sequence: TGTGCCAGCAGCCCCGGTAGTATCCAAGAGACCCAGTACTTC. Its protein is CASSPGSIQETQYF.

The DNA for the CDR3 is TGTGCTAGTGGTGGGACAGGGGGAACACACACTGAAGCTTTCTTT. Residues: CASGGTGGTHTEAFF. The chain joins TRBV12-5 to TRBJ1-1; 11 bases are a match to TRBD1. Germline V gene data show CDR1 as LGHNT and CDR2 as FRNRAP. The CDR3 totals 15 residues. The J segment lost 3 bases and the V segment lost 5 bases, leaving 5 bases of the junction unmatched.

The count of this clone is one. The V call is TRBV11-2, the J call TRBJ1-2; 7 positions agree with TRBD1. V shed 4 bases and J 4 bases; nucleotides not matched to a gene: 9. Germline loops: CDR1 SGHAT, CDR2 FQNNGV. This CDR3 region has 15 residues. As DNA, the CDR3 is TGTGCCAGCAGCTCCCGACAGGGTATGTCCTATGGCTACACCTTC. Translated: CASSSRQGMSYGYTF.

The chain couples TRBV4-2 to TRBJ1-2; D ambiguous. Deletions cut 0 bases from V and 4 bases from J, with 9 bases between. The germline gives CDR1 LGHNA, CDR2 YNFKEQ. The CDR3 sequence is 14 residues long. The CDR3 DNA is TGTGCCAGCAGCCAAGATCAGGCAGCCTATGGCTACACCTTC. It encodes CASSQDQAAYGYTF.

The chain couples TRBV25-1 to TRBJ2-1, with 13 bases fitting TRBD2. CDR1 and CDR2 (germline): MGHDK, SYGVNS. The CDR3 has 16 amino acids. With V trimmed by 4 bases and J by 4 bases, 4 bases remained unmatched. The DNA for the CDR3 is TGTGCCAGCAGTGGCAGACTAGCGGGAGGTTACAATGAGCAGTTCTTC. Translating it yields CASSGRLAGGYNEQFF.